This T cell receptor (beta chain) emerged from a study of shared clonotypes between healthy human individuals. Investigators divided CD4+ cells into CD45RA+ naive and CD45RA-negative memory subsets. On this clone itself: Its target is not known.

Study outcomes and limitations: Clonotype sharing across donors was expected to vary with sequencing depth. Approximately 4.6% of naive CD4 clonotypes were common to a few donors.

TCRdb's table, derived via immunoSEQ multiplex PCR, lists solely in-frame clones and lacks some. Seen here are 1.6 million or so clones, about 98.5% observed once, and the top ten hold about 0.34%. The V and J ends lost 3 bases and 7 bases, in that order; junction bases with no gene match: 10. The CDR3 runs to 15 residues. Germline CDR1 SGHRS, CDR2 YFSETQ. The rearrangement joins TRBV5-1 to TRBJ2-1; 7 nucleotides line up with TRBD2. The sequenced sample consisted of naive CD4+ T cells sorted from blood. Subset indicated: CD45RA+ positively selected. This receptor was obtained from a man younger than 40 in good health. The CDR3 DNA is TGCGCCAGCAGCTCTAGCGGCTTGGGGACTAATGAGCAGTTCTTC. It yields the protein CASSSSGLGTNEQFF.